The 3 T cell receptor beta chains presented below share a single source sample, sequenced in a study of T-cell memory formation after mild COVID-19. TCRdb reprocessed the 5' RACE reads with MiXCR, giving one entry per CDR3 protein. Of just over 400,000 distinct CDR3 sequences listed, more than 20% were seen once; the top ten hold around 14%. The sequenced sample consisted of PBMCs or a T cell subset sorted from them (not recorded which). Receptors originate from an adult woman who had mild COVID-19 (a few samples of this study predate the infection). Cell type and time point are not known.

The J gene is TRBJ1-1, the V gene TRBV5-1, with 9 bases fitting TRBD1. V gave up 1 base and J gave up 1 base; unmatched junction bases: 2. CDR3 length: 15 amino acids. Germline assignment: CDR1 SGHRS and CDR2 YFSETQ. The CDR3 region is CASSLTTGGNTEAFF. Written as DNA, the CDR3 is TGCGCCAGCAGCTTGACGACAGGGGGGAACACTGAAGCTTTCTTT.

This chain uses TRBV6-6 with TRBJ2-3, with 8 bases identical to TRBD2. Germline CDR1 and CDR2: MNHNY and SVGAGI (reference sequence). Trimming took 9 bases from V and 4 from J; bases not matched to a gene: 12. The CDR3 has 15 amino acids. The CDR3 here is CASQRESGVADTQYF. The CDR3 nucleotides read TGTGCCAGTCAGCGGGAGTCTGGGGTCGCAGATACGCAGTATTTT.

This chain connects TRBV7-2 to TRBJ1-1; 9 bases are shared with TRBD1. CDR3 length: 15 residues. Trimming took 7 bases from V and 6 from J; bases not matched to a gene: 12. Germline V gene data show CDR1 as SGHTA and CDR2 as FQGNSA. CDR3 residues: CASTGQGVGIAEAFF. Written as DNA, the CDR3 is TGTGCCAGCACGGGACAGGGCGTAGGGATCGCTGAAGCTTTCTTT.